Sequencing of this T cell receptor beta chain was carried out in a study of cytomegalovirus exposure and HLA in healthy donors. This CDR3 region has 17 residues. Trimming shortened V by 5 bases and J by 0 bases, and 15 bases separated the two germline ends. Germline V gene lookup returns CDR1 SGHKS and CDR2 YYEKEE (reference sequence). The PCR ran on 60 Vbeta and 13 Jbeta primers. Repertoires were generated with immunoSEQ multiplex PCR, while TCRdb's copy carries only in-frame clones and drops some. The table shows around 150,000 clones, with around 80% occurring only once. The table lists this clone with a count of one.

The gene calls are TRBV5-5 and TRBJ2-6, with D perhaps matching TRBD1 (5 bases). This sequence was found in a man in his forties in good health and CMV-seropositive. Material for sequencing was PBMCs. CDR3 nucleotide sequence: TGTGCCAGCAGTTCAGGGTCCCCTAGCTCTGGGGCCAACGTCCTGACTTTC. As protein: CASSSGSPSSGANVLTF. The whole variable domain, remainder taken from reference TRBV5-5 and TRBJ2-6, is DAGVTQSPTHLIKTRGQQVTLRCSPISGHKSVSWYQQVLGQGPQFIFQYYEKEERGRGNFPDRFSARQFPNYSSELNVNALLLGDSALYLCASSSGSPSSGANVLTFGAGSRLTVL.